The clone carrying this T cell receptor (beta chain) was seen a handful of times. The antigen is unknown. This sample was included in a study of vaccination and CD4 T cells after COVID-19. Study-level information: Researchers treated cells with overlapping spike peptides taken from SARS-CoV-2, HCoV-NL63, HCoV-OC43 and HCoV-229E. Overall study findings and caveats: Analysis covered relatively few convalescent patients and lacked any early post-infection timepoints.

This CDR3 spans 13 amino acids. V lost 6 bases to trimming and J lost 6 bases, with 11 bases between them. CDR1 and CDR2 from the germline V gene are MNHEY and SVGEGT. Described treatment: roughly ten-day PBMC culture with coronavirus spike peptide pools or control peptides (ViraFEST assay). From the unexposed donor, CD4+ T cells were collected ahead of the COVID-19 pandemic (2011-2018). ViraFEST stimulated the growth of antigen-specific T cells using peptide pools and subsequently profiled their TCRs by sequencing. Four cold-coronavirus spikes and SARS-CoV-2 S/N served to probe CD4+ T cells taken from unexposed donors, cells permitting. At the Johns Hopkins FTIC core, DNA taken from cultured CD4+ T cells was sequenced by way of the Oncomine TCR Beta short-read assay. Researchers extracted genomic DNA from CD4+ T cells that had been cultured. Each CDR3 protein is one row after TCRdb ran MiXCR on the PCR reads. The data contain about 10,000 distinct CDR3 sequences, about 35% of them singletons.

This TCR derives from a human donor in good health. Specimen: CD4+ T cells from blood, cultured in vitro. This chain links TRBV6-2 or TRBV6-3 with TRBJ2-2, with D tentatively TRBD1 (5 bases). Here the CDR3 DNA reads TGTGCCAGCAGATGGACAACCGCCGGGGAGCTGTTTTTT. Amino acids: CASRWTTAGELFF.